This T cell receptor (beta chain) was found in a study of blood T cell repertoires in COVID-19. Study-level background: Samples representing acute and convalescent COVID-19 were sourced from the United States, Italy and Spain.

The CDR3 is 16 residues long. J was trimmed by 2 bases and V by 5 bases; bases with no gene match: 10. The germline V gene has CDR1 MDHEN and CDR2 SYDVKM. Per the study methods: Amplification from reference gene primers served as the basis for estimated nucleated cell counts. Sequenced by immunoSEQ multiplex PCR; TCRdb stores in-frame clones only, minus some. That table is the source of V, J and clone size, and D and trimming were worked out from the DNA. The repertoire holds nearly 100,000 clones, with 84% as singletons. This chain uses TRBV28 with TRBJ2-3; TRBD2 matches 7 bases. This receptor was taken from a woman aged 55-69 years with acute or convalescent COVID-19. Sequencing was carried out using peripheral blood. The CDR3 spells CASSRGTTGSTDTQYF. CDR3 nucleotide sequence: TGTGCCAGCAGTCGCGGGACTACAGGATCCACAGATACGCAGTATTTT.